The following is a T cell receptor beta chain sequence with its context. Its target is unknown. The data were obtained in a study of T cell repertoires in cytomegalovirus infection. At the level of the study: Matching HLA type and CMV infection were both indicated by public TCR beta signatures. Study outcomes and limitations: CMV-specific TCR beta clonotypes restricted by HLA-C dominated the ex vivo response.

This CDR3 region has 14 residues. Trimming stripped 1 base from V and 5 bases from J, with 13 bases between. The germline V gene encodes CDR1 SGHTS and CDR2 YDEGEE. One entry per CDR3 protein results from TCRdb running MiXCR on the reads. The data show more than 400,000 distinct CDR3 sequences, 26% seen once. The sequencing sample was made of PBMCs. The receptor was isolated from a human donor in good health (CMV status not recorded). Some clones in this sample may be carry-over from other donors' samples. The chain has TRBV5-8 and TRBJ2-7; D possibly corresponds to TRBD1 (6 bases). CDR3 sequence (DNA): TGTGCCAGCAGCTTGATGGGCAGGGGCCACGAGCAGTACTTC. Translating it yields CASSLMGRGHEQYF.